Described below is a single T cell receptor beta chain sequence and its context. Germline assignment: CDR1 SGHTA and CDR2 FQGNSA. The length of the CDR3 is 17 residues. Trimming cost V 4 bases and J 2 bases; bases outside gene matches: 7. Authors' data handling: Using reference gene primer amplification, nucleated cell counts were estimated. Assay: immunoSEQ multiplex PCR; the TCRdb copy retains only in-frame clones and omits some. V, J and clone size are taken as reported in that table, and D and trimming were inferred from the DNA itself. The table has about 210,000 clones, about 86% seen once. The entry originates in a study of blood T cell repertoires in COVID-19. Study as a whole: Sites in the United States, Italy and Spain provided acute and convalescent COVID-19 samples. Sample material is recorded as cDNA or gDNA derived from T cells, B-cell-depleted T cells, or PBMCs.

Cohort assignment relied on participant-reported clinical history. The receptor was derived from a woman aged 45-60 years with acute COVID-19. The sample was PBMCs or T cells enriched from blood (not recorded which). The chain carries TRBV7-2 and TRBJ1-6, with 8 bases fitting TRBD1. This CDR3 reads CASSSQGAVTYNSPLHF. The DNA for the CDR3 is TGTGCCAGCAGCTCTCAGGGGGCTGTCACCTATAATTCACCCCTCCACTTT.